One and the same sample provided the 24 T cell receptor beta chains below, sequenced in a study of EBV T-cell therapy then PD-1 blockade in nasopharyngeal carcinoma. Profiling relied on immunoSEQ multiplex PCR, and the TCRdb table lists in-frame clones only, not all of them. The sample carries tens of thousands of clones, 82% recorded once. Treatment indicated: AdE1-LMPpoly-expanded autologous EBV-specific T-cell therapy followed by anti-PD-1 nivolumab. No cognate antigen is known for these TCRs. Material: CD8+ T cells from blood, obtained at day -245 from a patient whose treatment included autologous EBV-specific T cells and nivolumab. Receptor source: a man in his forties or fifties with nasopharyngeal carcinoma.

This clone was seen only once. The chain combines TRBV4-3 with TRBJ2-7; TRBD1 or TRBD2 may be the D gene (5 bases each). This CDR3 is built from 15 residues. Germline V gene lookup returns CDR1 LGHNA and CDR2 YSLEER. The V end lost 3 bases, the J end lost 2 bases, and 14 bases lay between the germline ends. The CDR3 protein is CASSQGEGEAYEQYF. CDR3 sequence (DNA): TGCGCCAGCAGCCAGGGGGAAGGAGAGGCCTACGAGCAGTACTTC.

V and J are TRBV7-2 and TRBJ2-2, with 9 bases matching TRBD2. From germline, CDR1 is SGHTA and CDR2 FQGNSA. The ends lost 1 base at V and 0 bases at J; junction bases unmatched: 6. This CDR3 region has 18 residues. CDR3 nucleotides: TGTGCCAGCAGCTTAGTGCGGGGGGGGGTCCCGAACACCGGGGAGCTGTTTTTT. It codes for CASSLVRGGVPNTGELFF.

V gene TRBV5-4 combines with J gene TRBJ2-3; D remains ambiguous. The length of the CDR3 is 14 residues. The V and J ends lost 0 bases and 4 bases respectively, with 9 bases between them. In germline, CDR1 is SGHNT, CDR2 YYREEE (reference sequence). The CDR3 loop reads CASSLEFTSDTQYF. The CDR3 DNA is TGTGCCAGCAGCTTGGAATTTACCTCAGATACGCAGTATTTT. Full variable domain (outside the CDR3, taken from reference TRBV5-4 and TRBJ2-3): ETGVTQSPTHLIKTRGQQVTLRCSSQSGHNTVSWYQQALGQGPQFIFQYYREEENGRGNFPPRFSGLQFPNYSSELNVNALELDDSALYLCASSLEFTSDTQYFGPGTRLTVL.

The rearrangement links TRBV3-1 (or the pseudogene TRBV3-2) to TRBJ2-2; tentative D call: TRBD2 (6 bases). CDR1 and CDR2 from the germline V gene are LGHDT and YNNKEL (reference sequence). Trimming shortened V by 3 bases and J by 6 bases, and 14 bases separated the two germline ends. This CDR3 has 15 residues. The CDR3 is CASSQEPSEAGELFF. CDR3 nucleotide sequence: TGTGCCAGCAGCCAGGAGCCTAGCGAGGCCGGGGAGCTGTTTTTT.

For this clone: One end of the junction does not line up with germline, which may come from a read error. The V gene is TRBV10-3, the J gene TRBJ2-3; 9 bases map to TRBD2. CDR1 and CDR2 (germline): ENHRY, SYGVKD. CDR3 length: 14 amino acids. The CDR3 nucleotides are TGTGCCATCAGTGAGTCGACTCGGGGGCTAGCGGGGAATTTT. Translated: CAISESTRGLAGNF.

The V and J genes are TRBV5-8 and TRBJ1-2; D is ambiguous. Germline assignment: CDR1 SGHTS and CDR2 YDEGEE. This CDR3 contains 14 residues. V lost 0 bases to trimming and J lost 4 bases, with 10 bases between them. CDR3 nucleotide sequence: TGTGCCAGCAGCTTGGCCTGGGGTGGCTATGGCTACACCTTC. Protein: CASSLAWGGYGYTF.

This sequence joins TRBV7-9 and TRBJ2-3, with D unclear. The germline V gene encodes CDR1 SEHNR and CDR2 FQNEAQ (reference sequence). This CDR3 region has 15 residues. Trimming stripped 3 bases from V and 11 bases from J, with 21 bases between. In DNA, the CDR3 is TGTGCCAGCAGCTTCCACCTCAGTGTTCCGGGTGAGCAGTATTTT. Translating it yields CASSFHLSVPGEQYF.

V usage is TRBV11-1 and J usage is TRBJ2-1; D is possibly TRBD2 (5 bases). The CDR3 length is 16 residues. The V end lost 2 bases, the J end lost 5 bases, and 16 bases lay between the germline ends. Germline loops: CDR1 SGHAT, CDR2 FQDESV (reference sequence). The CDR3 here is CASSLREWRGNNEQFF. The CDR3 nucleotides read TGTGCCAGCAGCTTAAGGGAATGGAGAGGGAACAATGAGCAGTTCTTC.

The V gene is TRBV4-1, the J gene TRBJ1-5; D uncertain. Germline loops: CDR1 MGHRA, CDR2 YSYEKL. Deletions cut 4 bases from V and 0 bases from J, with 10 bases between. The CDR3 contains 15 residues. DNA for the CDR3: TGCGCCAGCAGCCTTGGACCGTATAGCAATCAGCCCCAGCATTTT. Translated, it gives CASSLGPYSNQPQHF.

The CDR3: CASSLGQAAGELFF. The CDR3 DNA follows: TGTGCCAGCAGCCTGGGACAGGCCGCCGGGGAGCTGTTTTTT. The chain employs TRBV6-2 or TRBV6-3 and TRBJ2-2; TRBD1 agrees at 8 bases. Germline CDR1 reads MNHEY; CDR2 reads SVGEGT. This CDR3 spans 14 amino acids. V shed 6 bases, J shed 6 bases, and the junction held 6 bases outside the gene matches.

The gene calls are TRBV6-1 and TRBJ1-2; TRBD1 agrees at 7 bases. Trimming at V came to 3 bases and at J to 4 bases, leaving 5 bases not matched to a gene. This CDR3 has 14 amino acids. CDR1 and CDR2 (germline): MNHNS, SASEGT. In nucleotides, the CDR3 is TGTGCCAGCAGTGAGGGAGGGACAGTCTATGGCTACACCTTC. Protein sequence: CASSEGGTVYGYTF.

This chain connects TRBV24-1 to TRBJ1-2; 8 nucleotides match TRBD1. V trimming: 4 bases; J trimming: 3 bases; junction bases outside the gene matches: 6. Germline V lookup: CDR1 KGHDR, CDR2 SFDVKD. The CDR3 contains 15 residues. This CDR3 reads CATSDRTGSYYGYTF. The DNA for the CDR3 is TGTGCCACCAGTGACAGGACAGGGAGCTACTATGGCTACACCTTC.

The J gene is TRBJ2-1, the V gene TRBV9; D is tentatively TRBD1 or TRBD2 (6 bases each). This CDR3 region has 14 residues. V dropped 0 bases and J dropped 5 bases, with 9 bases sitting between them. CDR1 and CDR2 (germline): SGDLS, YYNGEE. The DNA for the CDR3 is TGTGCCAGCAGCGTAGCGGGGGCCCACAATGAGCAGTTCTTC. As protein: CASSVAGAHNEQFF.

With respect to this clone: Being one base from a much bigger clone, this may be a read error. This chain connects TRBV20-1 to TRBJ2-1, with 7 bases matching TRBD1. This CDR3 is built from 16 residues. Germline assignment: CDR1 DFQATT and CDR2 SNEGSKA (reference sequence). With 3 bases clipped from V and 4 bases from J, the junction kept 12 bases outside the gene matches. The CDR3 coding sequence is TGCAGTGCTAGTCTCATTGGGGGACAGATTTACAATGAGCAGTTCTTC. Its translation: CSASLIGGQIYNEQFF.

The chain recombines TRBV19 with TRBJ2-7; 8 bases are shared with TRBD1. CDR1 LNHDA and CDR2 SQIVND come from the germline V gene (reference sequence). V gave up 8 bases and J gave up 8 bases; unmatched junction bases: 8. The CDR3 is made up of 12 amino acids. CDR3 loop: CASGGQGAKQYF. As DNA, the CDR3 is TGTGCCAGTGGTGGACAGGGAGCCAAGCAGTACTTC.

The chain links TRBV27 to TRBJ1-1; D remains ambiguous. The CDR3 runs 14 residues. Trimming took off 3 bases at V and 5 bases at J, with 13 bases between the two ends. Looked up from germline, CDR1 is MNHEY and CDR2 is SMNVEV (reference sequence). CDR3 DNA: TGTGCCAGCAGTTTGAGGAGGGATGGGACTGAAGCTTTCTTT. It encodes CASSLRRDGTEAFF.

The chain couples TRBV29-1 to TRBJ2-1; 12 positions match TRBD1. The CDR3 contains 16 residues. V was pared by 1 base and J by 5 bases, with 6 bases of the junction left unmatched. Germline V gives CDR1 SQVTM, CDR2 ANQGSEA. CDR3 sequence: CSVEGDRGLFDNEQFF. The CDR3 DNA reads as TGCAGCGTTGAAGGGGACAGGGGGCTTTTTGACAATGAGCAGTTCTTC.

This clone was detected once. This rearrangement joins TRBV6-2 or TRBV6-3 to TRBJ2-7; D remains unclear. In germline, CDR1 is MNHEY, CDR2 SVGEGT. This CDR3 has 18 residues. V lost 2 bases, J lost 1 base, and 21 bases lay in between. CDR3 residues: CASSYPTLVDPGSYEQYF. Written as DNA, the CDR3 is TGTGCCAGCAGTTACCCCACCCTGGTCGACCCGGGTTCCTACGAGCAGTACTTC.

V and J are TRBV10-3 and TRBJ2-1; a weak D match, TRBD2 (6 bases). The length of the CDR3 is 14 residues. CDR1 and CDR2 (germline): ENHRY, SYGVKD. V was pared by 6 bases and J by 9 bases, with 18 bases between. The CDR3 loop is CAIRERLDHVEQFF. DNA for the CDR3: TGTGCCATCAGGGAAAGACTAGATCACGTTGAGCAGTTCTTC.

The chain links TRBV6-2 or TRBV6-3 to TRBJ1-2, with TRBD1 as a possible D gene (6 bases). CDR3 length: 15 amino acids. Deletions cut 4 bases from V and 2 bases from J, with 14 bases between. Germline V gene sequence: CDR1 MNHEY, CDR2 SVGEGT. CDR3 amino acids: CASSFLQGQNYGYTF. CDR3 bases: TGTGCCAGCAGTTTTTTACAAGGACAGAACTATGGCTACACCTTC.

V and J are TRBV14 and TRBJ1-1; D gene ambiguous. The V gene lost 2 bases and the J gene lost 8 bases, with 9 bases spanning the gap. Looked up from germline, CDR1 is SGHDN and CDR2 is FVKESK. The CDR3 totals 12 residues. This CDR3 is CASSQLLTEAFF. The CDR3 nucleotides read TGTGCCAGCAGCCAACTATTAACGGAAGCTTTCTTT.

This rearrangement joins TRBV5-1 to TRBJ1-1, with D possibly being TRBD1 (5 bases). Germline V gene data show CDR1 as SGHRS and CDR2 as YFSETQ. The V end was cut by 0 bases, the J end by 7 bases, with 16 bases between. The CDR3 loop spans 15 amino acids. CDR3 coding DNA: TGCGCCAGCAGCTTGGCCGGAATAAAAAGGGGTGAAGCTTTCTTT. As protein: CASSLAGIKRGEAFF.

The J gene is TRBJ1-5, the V gene TRBV29-1; possibly TRBD1 for D (6 bases). The CDR3 runs to 14 residues. The V end was cut by 3 bases, the J end by 1 base, with 10 bases between. Germline V gives CDR1 SQVTM, CDR2 ANQGSEA. The CDR3 region has the DNA TGCAGCGTTGACGGGGGCGCCAGCAATCAGCCCCAGCATTTT. This sequence encodes CSVDGGASNQPQHF.

This clone was picked up a small number of times. The J gene is TRBJ2-1, the V gene TRBV7-9; 11 positions match TRBD2. J lost 7 bases, V lost 2 bases, and 4 bases had no gene match. Germline CDR1 is SEHNR and CDR2 is FQNEAQ (reference sequence). This CDR3 has 15 residues. The chain's CDR3 is CASSLQPSGGNEQFF. The DNA for the CDR3 is TGTGCCAGCAGCTTACAGCCTAGCGGGGGGAATGAGCAGTTCTTC.